These 14 T cell receptor beta chains came from one sample sequenced in a study of T cell changes during pregnancy in multiple sclerosis. Clones were read by immunoSEQ multiplex PCR, and TCRdb kept only the in-frame ones, dropping some. The sample holds tens of thousands of clones, around 90% seen once. The starting material was CD4+ T cells from peripheral blood mononuclear cells, obtained in the third trimester of pregnancy. The receptor source for this set is a female donor in good health, enrolled as a control in a pregnancy study.

The chain links TRBV5-6 to TRBJ1-1; D remains ambiguous. Deletions cut 1 base from V and 9 bases from J, with 7 bases between. Germline-derived CDR1 and CDR2 are SGHDT and YYEEEE. The CDR3 has 11 amino acids. The CDR3 DNA sequence: TGTGCCAGCAGCTTGCGCAGAAAAGCTTTCTTT. Its translation is CASSLRRKAFF.

The chain combines TRBV28 with TRBJ1-2, with TRBD1 matching over 8 bases. The CDR3 is 14 amino acids. The germline V gene has CDR1 MDHEN and CDR2 SYDVKM. V dropped 5 bases and J dropped 7; count of bases not matched to a gene: 9. The CDR3 nucleotides are TGTGCCAGCAGTCCCAACAGGGGGGCCTTTGGCTACACCTTC. Its translation is CASSPNRGAFGYTF.

This clone showed up just once. This chain uses TRBV6-6 with TRBJ2-2, with D possibly being TRBD1 (5 bases). The germline V gene has CDR1 MNHNY and CDR2 SVGAGI (reference sequence). This CDR3 comprises 14 residues. V was clipped by 6 bases and J by 1 base, with 9 bases between them. The CDR3 DNA reads TGTGCCAGCAGGCCTACAGGGAACACCGGGGAGCTGTTTTTT. It encodes CASRPTGNTGELFF.

The V gene is TRBV2, the J gene TRBJ2-1, with 11 nucleotides matching TRBD2. CDR3 length: 15 residues. Germline V gives CDR1 SNHLY, CDR2 FYNNEI. V gave up 6 bases and J gave up 7 bases; unmatched junction bases: 8. DNA of the CDR3: TGTGCCAGCAGACCCACTAGCGGGAGCTATAATGAGCAGTTCTTC. Its translation: CASRPTSGSYNEQFF.

This clone has a single count. V is TRBV10-1 and J is TRBJ2-5, with D perhaps matching TRBD2 (6 bases). Trimming removed 5 bases from V and 2 bases from J, with 6 bases in between. The germline V gene encodes CDR1 WNHNN and CDR2 SYGVQD (reference sequence). This CDR3 has 12 amino acids. The CDR3 reads CASSRGQETQYF. Written as DNA, the CDR3 is TGCGCCAGCAGTCGGGGGCAAGAGACCCAGTACTTC.

Only one count was recorded for this clone. The rearrangement links TRBV10-1 to TRBJ2-1; 8 nucleotides line up with TRBD2. From germline, CDR1 is WNHNN and CDR2 SYGVQD (reference sequence). CDR3 length: 16 residues. Trimming removed 4 bases from V and 4 bases from J; junction bases left unmatched: 9. CDR3 bases: TGCGCCAGCAGTGGGGGCAGGAGCGGGGGTTACAATGAGCAGTTCTTC. The encoded protein is CASSGGRSGGYNEQFF.

The chain is built from TRBV19 and TRBJ2-3, with 10 bases matching TRBD2. The CDR3 has 16 residues. Germline V gives CDR1 LNHDA, CDR2 SQIVND (reference sequence). J gave up 2 bases and V 4 bases, and 6 bases lay outside the gene matches. CDR3 residues: CASSTRSGRATDTQYF. The DNA of the CDR3 is TGTGCCAGTAGTACCAGAAGCGGGAGGGCCACAGATACGCAGTATTTT.

The chain uses TRBV30 and TRBJ2-5, with TRBD2 matching over 10 bases. Looked up from germline, CDR1 is GTSNPN and CDR2 is SVGIG (reference sequence). The CDR3 totals 13 residues. With V trimmed by 8 bases and J by 5 bases, 8 bases remained unmatched. CDR3: CAKAGGRGETQYF. The CDR3 DNA follows: TGTGCCAAAGCGGGAGGGCGGGGGGAGACCCAGTACTTC.

The chain joins TRBV4-3 to TRBJ2-3; perhaps TRBD1 as D (6 bases). The germline V gene encodes CDR1 LGHNA and CDR2 YSLEER. The CDR3 is 19 residues long. The V and J ends lost 1 base and 2 bases respectively, with 22 bases between them. In DNA, the CDR3 is TGCGCCAGCAGCCAAGTTGGGGGCACCGGTTTTGGGGACACAGATACGCAGTATTTT. Translated: CASSQVGGTGFGDTDTQYF.

The chain couples TRBV18 to TRBJ2-5; D possibly corresponds to TRBD2 (6 bases). Germline CDR1 and CDR2: KGHSH and LQKENI. V was shortened by 4 bases and J by 3 bases, with 9 bases between the two germline ends. The CDR3 runs 13 residues. The DNA of the CDR3 is TGTGCCAGCTCACGAGGAGGGGAAGAGACCCAGTACTTC. Translation: CASSRGGEETQYF.

The V call is TRBV10-2, the J call TRBJ2-3; D may be TRBD2 (5 bases). The germline CDR1 and CDR2 sequences are WSHSY and SAAADI. Trimming shortened V by 5 bases and J by 3 bases, and 18 bases separated the two germline ends. The CDR3 is 16 amino acids. The chain's CDR3 is CASSRRSPPGTDTQYF. CDR3 coding DNA: TGCGCCAGCAGTCGGAGGTCCCCCCCGGGGACAGATACGCAGTATTTT.

The chain couples TRBV4-3 to TRBJ1-4; no reliable D call. CDR3 size: 15 residues. The germline V and J ends were trimmed by 1 base and 8 bases, with 14 bases remaining between them. Germline CDR1 and CDR2: LGHNA and YSLEER. The DNA for the CDR3 is TGCGCCAGCAGCCAAGGCTTACTAGAGAAGGAAAAACTGTTTTTT. Protein product: CASSQGLLEKEKLFF.

V gene TRBV4-3 combines with J gene TRBJ2-3; 8 bases map to TRBD2. The V gene end was trimmed by 1 base and the J gene end by 4 bases; junction bases not matched to a gene: 7. CDR1 is LGHNA and CDR2 is YSLEER in the germline V gene. This CDR3 is built from 16 residues. The CDR3 region is CASSQGFGRVADTQYF. The CDR3 DNA sequence: TGCGCCAGCAGCCAAGGTTTCGGGAGGGTGGCAGATACGCAGTATTTT.

The CDR3 DNA reads TGTGCCAGCAGCCGACAGGGGAACACTGAAGCTTTCTTT. Residues: CASSRQGNTEAFF. V usage is TRBV5-4 and J usage is TRBJ1-1; 7 bases align to TRBD1. The CDR3 is 13 residues long. J gave up 1 base and V 4 bases, and 1 base lay outside the gene matches. Germline V lookup: CDR1 SGHNT, CDR2 YYREEE (reference sequence).